This note documents a single T cell receptor (beta chain) sequence. Its specificity is unknown. The source of the sample is a study of shared clonotypes between healthy human individuals. General study results and limits: As a rule, naive subsets had a larger estimated richness than memory subsets.

In the naive CD8 group, cells lacked CD45RO and were positively selected for CCR7, so terminally differentiated effector memory CD45RA+ cells were left out. The study ran the assay at deep level. Each PCR replicate from the sorted subsets contained around 0.2 ug DNA, which is roughly 33,000 T cell genomes. TCRdb's copy holds only in-frame clones and misses some; the assay was immunoSEQ multiplex PCR. The data show about 650,000 clones, less than 97% seen once. Germline CDR1 reads SEHNR; CDR2 reads FQNEAQ (reference sequence). The V gene lost 3 bases and the J gene lost 6 bases, with 0 bases spanning the gap. The CDR3 spans 11 residues.

The gene calls are TRBV7-9 and TRBJ1-6; no definite D call. The sequencing sample was made of naive CD8+ T cells sorted from blood. This receptor was identified in a woman in her 30s in good health. The CDR3, as DNA: TGTGCCAGCAGCTTTAATTCACCCCTCCACTTT. It codes for CASSFNSPLHF.